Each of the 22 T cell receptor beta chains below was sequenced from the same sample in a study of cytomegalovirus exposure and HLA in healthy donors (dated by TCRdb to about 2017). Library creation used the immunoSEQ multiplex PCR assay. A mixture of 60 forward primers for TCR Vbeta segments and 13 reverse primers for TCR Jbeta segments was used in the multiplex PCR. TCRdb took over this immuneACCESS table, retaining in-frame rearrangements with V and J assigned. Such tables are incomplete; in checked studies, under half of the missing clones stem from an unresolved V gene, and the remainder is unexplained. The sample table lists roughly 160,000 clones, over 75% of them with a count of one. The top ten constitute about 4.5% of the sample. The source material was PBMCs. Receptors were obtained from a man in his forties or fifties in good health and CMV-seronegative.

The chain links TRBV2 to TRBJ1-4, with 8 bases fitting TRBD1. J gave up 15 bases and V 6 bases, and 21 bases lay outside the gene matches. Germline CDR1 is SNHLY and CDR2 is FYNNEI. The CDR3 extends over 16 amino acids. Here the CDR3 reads CASRVSSGQVDRGVFF. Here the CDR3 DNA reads TGTGCCAGCAGAGTATCCTCGGGACAGGTAGACCGAGGGGTGTTTTTT.

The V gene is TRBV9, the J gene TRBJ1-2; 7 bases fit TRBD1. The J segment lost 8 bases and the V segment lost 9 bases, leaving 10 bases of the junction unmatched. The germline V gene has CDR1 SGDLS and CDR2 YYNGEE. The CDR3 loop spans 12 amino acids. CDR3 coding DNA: TGTGCCACCTTCCGACAGGGCGGGGGCTACACCTTC. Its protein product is CATFRQGGGYTF. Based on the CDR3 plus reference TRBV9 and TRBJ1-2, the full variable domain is DSGVTQTPKHLITATGQRVTLRCSPRSGDLSVYWYQQSLDQGLQFLIQYYNGEERAKGNILERFSAQQFPDLHSELNLSSLELGDSALYFCATFRQGGGYTFGSGTRLTVV.

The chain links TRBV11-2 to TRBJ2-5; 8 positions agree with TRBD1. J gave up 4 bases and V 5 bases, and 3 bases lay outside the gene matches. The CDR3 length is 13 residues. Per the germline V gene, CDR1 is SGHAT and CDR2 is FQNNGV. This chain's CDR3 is CASSPTGGETQYF. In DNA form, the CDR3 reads TGTGCCAGCAGCCCCACAGGGGGAGAGACCCAGTACTTC.

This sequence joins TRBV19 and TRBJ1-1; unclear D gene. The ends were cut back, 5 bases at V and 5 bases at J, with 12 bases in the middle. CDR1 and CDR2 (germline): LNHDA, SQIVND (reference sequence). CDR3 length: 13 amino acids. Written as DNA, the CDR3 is TGTGCCAGTAGTCTCCCCGGCGGGACTGAAGCTTTCTTT. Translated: CASSLPGGTEAFF.

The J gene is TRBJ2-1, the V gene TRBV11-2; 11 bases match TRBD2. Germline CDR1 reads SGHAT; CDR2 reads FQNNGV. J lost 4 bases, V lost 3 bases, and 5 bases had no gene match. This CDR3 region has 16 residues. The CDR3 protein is CASSFHGTSGYNEQFF. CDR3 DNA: TGTGCCAGCAGCTTTCATGGGACTAGCGGATACAATGAGCAGTTCTTC. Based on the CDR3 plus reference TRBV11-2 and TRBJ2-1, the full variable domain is EAGVAQSPRYKIIEKRQSVAFWCNPISGHATLYWYQQILGQGPKLLIQFQNNGVVDDSQLPKDRFSAERLKGVDSTLKIQPAKLEDSAVYLCASSFHGTSGYNEQFFGPGTRLTVL.

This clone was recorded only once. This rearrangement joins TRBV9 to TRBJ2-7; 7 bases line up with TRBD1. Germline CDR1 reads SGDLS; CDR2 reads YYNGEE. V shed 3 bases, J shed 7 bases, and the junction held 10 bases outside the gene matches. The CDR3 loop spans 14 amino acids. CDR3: CASSDGQDLREQYF. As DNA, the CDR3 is TGTGCCAGCAGCGATGGACAGGATCTTCGGGAGCAGTACTTC.

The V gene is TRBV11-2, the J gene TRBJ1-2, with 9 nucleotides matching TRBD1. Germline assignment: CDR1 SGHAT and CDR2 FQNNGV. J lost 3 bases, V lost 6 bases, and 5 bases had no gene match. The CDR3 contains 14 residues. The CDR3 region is CASRGTGRHYGYTF. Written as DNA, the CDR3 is TGTGCCAGCAGGGGGACAGGGCGGCACTATGGCTACACCTTC.

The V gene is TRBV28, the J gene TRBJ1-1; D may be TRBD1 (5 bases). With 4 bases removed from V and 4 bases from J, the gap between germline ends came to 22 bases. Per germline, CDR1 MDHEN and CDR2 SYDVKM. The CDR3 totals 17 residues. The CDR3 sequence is CASSSDSKPGGSTEAFF. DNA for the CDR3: TGTGCCAGCAGTTCGGACTCCAAACCGGGGGGGAGCACTGAAGCTTTCTTT.

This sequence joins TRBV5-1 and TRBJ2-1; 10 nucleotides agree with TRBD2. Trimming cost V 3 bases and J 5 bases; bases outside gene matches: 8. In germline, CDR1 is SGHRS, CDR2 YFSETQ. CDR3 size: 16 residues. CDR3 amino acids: CASSSPLAGVHNEQFF. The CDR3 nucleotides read TGCGCCAGCAGCTCACCTCTAGCGGGGGTACACAATGAGCAGTTCTTC.

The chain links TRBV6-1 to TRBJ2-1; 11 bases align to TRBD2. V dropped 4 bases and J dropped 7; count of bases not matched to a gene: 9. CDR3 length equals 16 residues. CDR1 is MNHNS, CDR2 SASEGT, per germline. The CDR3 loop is CASSAYSGGAWNEQFF. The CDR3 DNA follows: TGTGCCAGCAGTGCCTATAGCGGGGGGGCCTGGAATGAGCAGTTCTTC.

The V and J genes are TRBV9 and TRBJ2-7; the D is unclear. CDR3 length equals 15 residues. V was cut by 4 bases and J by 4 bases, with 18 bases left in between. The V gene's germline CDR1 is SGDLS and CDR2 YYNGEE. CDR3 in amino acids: CASSPHEHPKYEQYF. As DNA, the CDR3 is TGTGCCAGCAGCCCCCACGAACATCCCAAGTACGAGCAGTACTTC.

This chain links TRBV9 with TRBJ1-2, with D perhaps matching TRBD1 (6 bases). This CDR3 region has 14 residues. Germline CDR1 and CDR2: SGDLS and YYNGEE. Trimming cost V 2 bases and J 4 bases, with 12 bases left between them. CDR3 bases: TGTGCCAGCAGCGTCGCCGGACAGCTCTATGGCTACACCTTC. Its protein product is CASSVAGQLYGYTF.

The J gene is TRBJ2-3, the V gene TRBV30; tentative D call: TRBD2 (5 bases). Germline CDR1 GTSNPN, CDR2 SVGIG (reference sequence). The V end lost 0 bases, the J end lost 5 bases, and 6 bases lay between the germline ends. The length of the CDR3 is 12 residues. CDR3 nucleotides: TGTGCCTGGAGTGTACTAGTAGATACGCAGTATTTT. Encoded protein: CAWSVLVDTQYF.

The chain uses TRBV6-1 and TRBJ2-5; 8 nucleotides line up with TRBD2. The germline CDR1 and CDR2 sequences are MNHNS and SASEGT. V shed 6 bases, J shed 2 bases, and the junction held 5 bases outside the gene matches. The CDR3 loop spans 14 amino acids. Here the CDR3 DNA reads TGTGCCAGCAGGGCGGGGGGTCCGCAAGAGACCCAGTACTTC. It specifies CASRAGGPQETQYF.

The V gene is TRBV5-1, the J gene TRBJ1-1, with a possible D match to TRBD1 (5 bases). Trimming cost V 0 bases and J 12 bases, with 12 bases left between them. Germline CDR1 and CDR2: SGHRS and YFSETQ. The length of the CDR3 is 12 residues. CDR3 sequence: CASSLDEGLTFF. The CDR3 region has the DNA TGCGCCAGCAGCTTGGATGAGGGACTGACTTTCTTT.

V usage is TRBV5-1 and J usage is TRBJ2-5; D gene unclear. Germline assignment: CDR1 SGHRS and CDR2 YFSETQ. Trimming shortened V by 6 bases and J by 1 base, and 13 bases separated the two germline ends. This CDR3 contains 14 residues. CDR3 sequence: CASNPSRVQETQYF. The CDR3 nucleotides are TGCGCCAGCAACCCCAGCCGGGTCCAAGAGACCCAGTACTTC.

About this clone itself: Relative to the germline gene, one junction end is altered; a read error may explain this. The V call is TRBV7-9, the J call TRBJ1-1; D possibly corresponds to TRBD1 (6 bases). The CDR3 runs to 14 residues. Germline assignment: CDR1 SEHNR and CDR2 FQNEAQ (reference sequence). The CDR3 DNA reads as TGTGCCAGCAGCCTCGGACAGCGAAACACTGAATCTTTCTTT. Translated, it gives CASSLGQRNTESFF.

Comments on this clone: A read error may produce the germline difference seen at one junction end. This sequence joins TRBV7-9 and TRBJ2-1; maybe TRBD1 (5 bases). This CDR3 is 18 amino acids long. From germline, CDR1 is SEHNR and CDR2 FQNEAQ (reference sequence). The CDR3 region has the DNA TGTGTCAGCAGCTCCCGTCCCGAGCGACAGAGCTCCTACAATGAGCAGTTCTTC. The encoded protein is CVSSSRPERQSSYNEQFF.

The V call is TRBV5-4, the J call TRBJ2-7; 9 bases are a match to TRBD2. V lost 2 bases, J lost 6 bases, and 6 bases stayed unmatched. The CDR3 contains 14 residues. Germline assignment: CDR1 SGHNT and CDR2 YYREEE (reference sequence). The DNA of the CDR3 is TGTGCCAGCAGCTTCCCTAGCGGGGTGGCCGAGCAGTACTTC. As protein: CASSFPSGVAEQYF.

CDR3 residues: CASSSEWDNSPLHF. As DNA, the CDR3 is TGTGCCAGCAGTTCGGAGTGGGATAATTCACCCCTCCACTTT. The chain combines TRBV6-5 with TRBJ1-6; D uncertain. The V end was cut by 4 bases, the J end by 5 bases, with 9 bases between. The CDR3 length is 14 residues. Germline CDR1 and CDR2: MNHEY and SVGAGI.

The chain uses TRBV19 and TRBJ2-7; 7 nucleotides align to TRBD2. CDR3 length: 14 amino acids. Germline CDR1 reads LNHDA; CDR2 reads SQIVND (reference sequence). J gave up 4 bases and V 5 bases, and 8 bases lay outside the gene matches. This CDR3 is CASSRGGGLYEQYF. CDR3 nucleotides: TGTGCCAGTAGTCGGGGCGGGGGACTGTACGAGCAGTACTTC.

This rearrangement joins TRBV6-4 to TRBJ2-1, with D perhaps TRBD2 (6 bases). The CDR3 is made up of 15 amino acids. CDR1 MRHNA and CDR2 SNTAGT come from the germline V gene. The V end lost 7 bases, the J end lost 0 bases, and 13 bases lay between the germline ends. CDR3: CASTSAGSSYNEQFF. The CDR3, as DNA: TGTGCCAGCACGTCCGCGGGAAGCTCCTACAATGAGCAGTTCTTC.